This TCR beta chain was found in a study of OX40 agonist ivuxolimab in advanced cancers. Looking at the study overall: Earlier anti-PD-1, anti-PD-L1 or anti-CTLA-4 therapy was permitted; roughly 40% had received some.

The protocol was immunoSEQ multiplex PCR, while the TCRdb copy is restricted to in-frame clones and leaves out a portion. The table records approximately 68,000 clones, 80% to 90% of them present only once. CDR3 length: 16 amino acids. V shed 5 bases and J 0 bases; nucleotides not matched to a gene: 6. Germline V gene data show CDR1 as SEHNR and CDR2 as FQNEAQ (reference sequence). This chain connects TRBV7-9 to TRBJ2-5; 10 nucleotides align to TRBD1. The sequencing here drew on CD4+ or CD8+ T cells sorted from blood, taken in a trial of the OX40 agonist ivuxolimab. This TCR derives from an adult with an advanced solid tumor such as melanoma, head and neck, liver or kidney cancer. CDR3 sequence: CASSPGDRGDQETQYF. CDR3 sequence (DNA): TGTGCCAGCAGCCCGGGGGACAGGGGTGACCAAGAGACCCAGTACTTC.